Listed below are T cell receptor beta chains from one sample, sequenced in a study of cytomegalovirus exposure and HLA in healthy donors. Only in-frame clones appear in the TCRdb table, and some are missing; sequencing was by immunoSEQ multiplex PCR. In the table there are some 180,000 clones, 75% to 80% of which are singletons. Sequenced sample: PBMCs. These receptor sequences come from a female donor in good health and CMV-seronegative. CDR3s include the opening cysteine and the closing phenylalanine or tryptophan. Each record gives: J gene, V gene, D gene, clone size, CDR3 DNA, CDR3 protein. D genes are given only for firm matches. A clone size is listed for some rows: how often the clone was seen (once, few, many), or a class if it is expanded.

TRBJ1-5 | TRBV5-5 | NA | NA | TGTGCCAGCAGCATACAGGTTTCTAATCAGCCCCAGCATTTT | CASSIQVSNQPQHF
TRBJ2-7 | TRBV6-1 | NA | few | TGTGCCACGGGGTTGGTCATTGCCTACGAGCAGTACTTC | CATGLVIAYEQYF
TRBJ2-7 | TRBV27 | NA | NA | TGTGCCAGCAGTTCGGTGGGGGCGATGAGCTCCTACGAGCAGTACTTC | CASSSVGAMSSYEQYF
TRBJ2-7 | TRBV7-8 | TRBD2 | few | TGTGCCAGCAGCTCACTAGCGGGGGGCTACGAGCAGTACTTC | CASSSLAGGYEQYF
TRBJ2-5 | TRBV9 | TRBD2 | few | TGTGCCAGCAGCGTAGCGTTAGCGGGAGTAGAGACCCAGTACTTC | CASSVALAGVETQYF
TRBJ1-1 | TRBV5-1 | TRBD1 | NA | TGCGCCAGCAGCTCGGATCGGGTCGACAGGGCCACTGAAGCTTTCTTT | CASSSDRVDRATEAFF
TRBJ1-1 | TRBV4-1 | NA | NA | TGCGCCAGCAGCCAAGGTGGGGGGGGAAACACTGAAGCTTTCTTT | CASSQGGGGNTEAFF
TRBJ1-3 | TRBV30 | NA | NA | TGTGCCTGGAGTGTAGGGGGGGCGCTTGGAAACACCATATATTTT | CAWSVGGALGNTIYF
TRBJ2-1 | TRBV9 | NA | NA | TGTGCCAGCTCAGGACTAACAATCGGATACAATGAGCAGTTCTTC | CASSGLTIGYNEQFF
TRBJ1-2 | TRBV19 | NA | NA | TGTGCCAGTAGGTTAGACACAGGGTTCTCTGGCTACACCTTC | CASRLDTGFSGYTF
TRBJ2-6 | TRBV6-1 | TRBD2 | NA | TGTGCCAGCAGTGAAGCTAGCGGGAGGGCCGGGGGGGCCAACGTCCTGACTTTC | CASSEASGRAGGANVLTF
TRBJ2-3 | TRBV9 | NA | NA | TGTGCCAGCAGCAATCCGGGACAGTCTGCGGGGACAGATACGCAGTATTTT | CASSNPGQSAGTDTQYF
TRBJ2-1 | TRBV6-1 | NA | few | TGTGCCAGCAGTGATTTTCCGAATGAGCAGTTCTTC | CASSDFPNEQFF
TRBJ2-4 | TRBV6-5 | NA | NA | TGTGCCAGCAGGGGGCAGGGTCGCAACGAAAACATTCAGTACTTC | CASRGQGRNENIQYF
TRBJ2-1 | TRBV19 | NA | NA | TGTGCCAGTAGTATCCTACAGGGGAGGAATGAGCAGTTCTTC | CASSILQGRNEQFF
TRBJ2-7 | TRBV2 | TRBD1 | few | TGTGCCAGCAGTCCCCTACCGGGACAGGGGTACGAGCAGTACTTC | CASSPLPGQGYEQYF
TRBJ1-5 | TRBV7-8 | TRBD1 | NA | TGTGCCAGCAGCTTAATGGACAGGTTACTCAATCAGCCCCAGCATTTT | CASSLMDRLLNQPQHF
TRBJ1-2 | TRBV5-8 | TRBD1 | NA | TGTGCCAGCAGCCCAGAGGACAGGGGGCACTACGGCTACACCTTC | CASSPEDRGHYGYTF
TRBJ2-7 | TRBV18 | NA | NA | TGTGCCAGCTCACCTAGGACAGCAGACTACGAGCAGTACTTC | CASSPRTADYEQYF
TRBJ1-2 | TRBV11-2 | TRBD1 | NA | TGTGCCAGCAGCTCGAAAACAGGGGGATATGGCTACACCTTC | CASSSKTGGYGYTF
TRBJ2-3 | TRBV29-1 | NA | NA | TGCAGCGTCCCAGGGCCCCTAGGCGATACGCAGTATTTT | CSVPGPLGDTQYF
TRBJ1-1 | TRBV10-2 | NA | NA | TGCGCCAGCAAGAAGACCCAGGGGAGCCACACTGAAGCTTTCTTT | CASKKTQGSHTEAFF